This record covers a single TCR beta chain. Its cognate antigen is unknown. With two-round multiplex PCR, TCR beta CDR3 sequences were amplified from genomic DNA. Every TRBV and TRBJ gene had its own specific primer in first-round PCR. Each CDR3 protein is one row after TCRdb ran MiXCR on the multiplex PCR reads. The sample holds under 20,000 distinct CDR3 sequences, around 40% seen once. This entry comes from a study of prognosis after radiotherapy for stage I lung cancer. General study points: Patients with metastases reportedly showed TRBV and TRBJ gene usage that differed from patients without metastases. A fall in unique TCR clone counts followed stereotactic body radiation therapy, with medians of around 10,000 versus 6,500. It is unknown whether the expanded TCR clones recognize the tumor.

In germline, CDR1 is LNHDA, CDR2 SQIVND (reference sequence). Trimming left V 5 bases short and J 3 bases short, with 13 bases between. CDR3 length equals 15 residues. This clonotype was obtained from a donor aged 50 or older with non-small cell lung cancer. Sequences were derived from PBMCs, sampled before or after stereotactic body radiation therapy (not recorded which). The gene calls are TRBV19 and TRBJ2-2, with D perhaps matching TRBD1 (6 bases). CDR3 in amino acids: CASSLGGQYTGELFF. As DNA, the CDR3 is TGTGCCAGTAGTCTTGGTGGACAGTACACCGGGGAGCTGTTTTTT. The full variable domain, in which reference TRBV19 and TRBJ2-2 provide the parts outside the CDR3, is DGGITQSPKYLFRKEGQNVTLSCEQNLNHDAMYWYRQDPGQGLRLIYYSQIVNDFQKGDIAEGYSVSREKKESFPLTVTSAQKNPTAFYLCASSLGGQYTGELFFGEGSRLTVL.